These 18 T cell receptor beta chains came from one sample sequenced in a study of T cell responses to AZD1222 COVID-19 vaccine. Clones were sequenced by immunoSEQ multiplex PCR, and TCRdb holds only the in-frame ones, with some missing. The sample lists some 150,000 clones, around 84% occurring once. The sample here was peripheral blood, taken 28 days after the second AZD1222 dose. Receptors originate from an adult who received the AZD1222 COVID-19 vaccine.

The V call is TRBV19, the J call TRBJ2-2; 9 nucleotides line up with TRBD1. The germline gives CDR1 LNHDA, CDR2 SQIVND (reference sequence). CDR3 length: 16 residues. V lost 5 bases, J lost 5 bases, and 9 bases stayed unmatched. The CDR3 loop reads CASSGPGQGGTGELFF. The CDR3 bases are TGTGCCAGTAGTGGACCGGGACAGGGAGGGACCGGGGAGCTGTTTTTT.

This clone was picked up a small number of times. Here the CDR3 DNA reads TGTGCCAGCAGTGAAATCTTTTCCGGGGACACCATATATTTT. It codes for CASSEIFSGDTIYF. This chain links TRBV2 with TRBJ1-3; D gene ambiguous. The ends were cut back, 2 bases at V and 8 bases at J, with 13 bases in the middle. This CDR3 region has 14 residues. The germline gives CDR1 SNHLY, CDR2 FYNNEI.

V and J are TRBV11-2 and TRBJ1-5; the D is unclear. The V end was cut by 0 bases, the J end by 5 bases, with 5 bases between. The CDR3 runs to 13 residues. Germline values: CDR1 SGHAT, CDR2 FQNNGV. For the CDR3, the DNA is TGTGCCAGCAGCTTAGAGCAGTATCAGCCCCAGCATTTT. Protein: CASSLEQYQPQHF.

The chain carries TRBV10-3 and TRBJ1-6; D ambiguous. The CDR3 covers 16 residues. The germline V and J ends were trimmed by 2 bases and 0 bases, with 8 bases remaining between them. CDR1 ENHRY and CDR2 SYGVKD come from the germline V gene. This CDR3 reads CAISEADSSYNSPLHF. The CDR3 nucleotides are TGTGCCATCAGTGAGGCAGATAGCTCCTATAATTCACCCCTCCACTTT.

This clone was found once. The chain uses TRBV7-9 and TRBJ1-1; D remains unclear. Germline V lookup: CDR1 SEHNR, CDR2 FQNEAQ (reference sequence). Between the trimmed V and J ends, which lost 1 base and 1 base, there was a span of 7 bases. The length of the CDR3 is 14 residues. The CDR3 sequence is CASSLVNENTEAFF. In DNA form, the CDR3 reads TGTGCCAGCAGCTTAGTGAATGAGAACACTGAAGCTTTCTTT.

The chain employs TRBV9 and TRBJ2-2; D remains ambiguous. CDR1 SGDLS and CDR2 YYNGEE come from the germline V gene. V lost 7 bases and J 6 bases, leaving 4 bases between the germline ends. The CDR3 consists of 10 residues. The CDR3 sequence: CASGAGELFF. CDR3 sequence (DNA): TGTGCCAGCGGGGCCGGGGAGCTGTTTTTT.

The rearrangement links TRBV6-5 to TRBJ1-1, with 8 bases matching TRBD1. The CDR3 loop spans 13 amino acids. After removal of 2 bases from V and 7 bases from J, the junction contained 3 bases not matched to a gene. Germline V gene lookup returns CDR1 MNHEY and CDR2 SVGAGI. As DNA, the CDR3 is TGTGCCAGCAGTTACCGGACAGGGAGTGAAGCTTTCTTT. Its protein is CASSYRTGSEAFF.

The J gene is TRBJ2-1, the V gene TRBV2; D remains ambiguous. Deletions cut 6 bases from V and 5 bases from J, with 5 bases between. Looked up from germline, CDR1 is SNHLY and CDR2 is FYNNEI. The CDR3 covers 11 residues. CDR3 amino acids: CASSLNNEQFF. The DNA for the CDR3 is TGTGCCAGCAGCCTGAACAATGAGCAGTTCTTC.

As to this clone: Other DNA sequences in the sample encode the same CDR3. V is TRBV5-1 and J is TRBJ1-4, with 7 bases lining up with TRBD1. The CDR3 spans 15 residues. V lost 0 bases, J lost 2 bases, and 1 base stayed unmatched. Germline V gene sequence: CDR1 SGHRS, CDR2 YFSETQ. The CDR3 region is CASSLEGATNEKLFF. CDR3 sequence (DNA): TGCGCCAGCAGCTTGGAGGGGGCTACTAATGAAAAACTGTTTTTT.

This clone was counted between two and nine times. The chain uses TRBV2 and TRBJ2-1; 7 nucleotides agree with TRBD2. Germline CDR1 and CDR2: SNHLY and FYNNEI. The CDR3 is 13 residues long. The V gene end was trimmed by 6 bases and the J gene end by 8 bases; junction bases not matched to a gene: 7. DNA of the CDR3: TGTGCCAGCAGCAACTGGGGAGGGCATGAGCAGTTCTTC. Translation gives CASSNWGGHEQFF.

In this sample, this clone turned up once. The chain links TRBV29-1 to TRBJ2-5; D gene uncertain. Deletions cut 0 bases from V and 3 bases from J, with 8 bases between. Per germline, CDR1 SQVTM and CDR2 ANQGSEA. This CDR3 has 13 amino acids. The CDR3 sequence is CSVEDTAKETQYF. CDR3 coding DNA: TGCAGCGTTGAAGATACAGCGAAAGAGACCCAGTACTTC.

The chain employs TRBV2 and TRBJ2-4; 9 bases agree with TRBD1. V lost 11 bases and J lost 5; bases outside the gene matches: 4. There are 12 residues in the CDR3. From germline, CDR1 is SNHLY and CDR2 FYNNEI. The CDR3 loop is CAGRDRENIQYF. The DNA for the CDR3 is TGTGCCGGGAGGGACAGGGAAAACATTCAGTACTTC.

The genes are TRBV11-2 and TRBJ1-5; the D is unclear. The V end was cut by 5 bases, the J end by 0 bases, with 11 bases between. Germline CDR1 SGHAT, CDR2 FQNNGV. This CDR3 has 15 residues. The CDR3 DNA reads TGTGCCAGCAGCGATGGGCCCAATAGCAATCAGCCCCAGCATTTT. It encodes CASSDGPNSNQPQHF.

This clone was seen once. The rearrangement links TRBV19 to TRBJ1-6; unclear D gene. Trimming pared 9 bases from V and 0 bases from J, leaving 15 bases between. The CDR3 runs 16 residues. Germline V lookup: CDR1 LNHDA, CDR2 SQIVND (reference sequence). The CDR3 protein is CASNAPGSSYNSPLHF. The CDR3 bases are TGTGCCAGCAATGCCCCCGGAAGCTCCTATAATTCACCCCTCCACTTT. Full variable domain (rest looked up from reference TRBV19 and TRBJ1-6): DGGITQSPKYLFRKEGQNVTLSCEQNLNHDAMYWYRQDPGQGLRLIYYSQIVNDFQKGDIAEGYSVSREKKESFPLTVTSAQKNPTAFYLCASNAPGSSYNSPLHFGNGTRLTVT.

This chain connects TRBV28 to TRBJ1-4; the D gene is possibly TRBD1 (6 bases). Germline V gene sequence: CDR1 MDHEN, CDR2 SYDVKM. V was cut by 6 bases and J by 6 bases, with 14 bases left in between. The CDR3 totals 14 residues. The CDR3 reads CASSAQGPDEKLFF. The CDR3 bases are TGTGCCAGCAGCGCACAGGGCCCTGATGAAAAACTGTTTTTT.

The CDR3 coding sequence is TGTGCCAGCAGCTTAACCCCGGCGACTAGCGCGACAACCTACGAGCAGTACTTC. Protein product: CASSLTPATSATTYEQYF. The chain employs TRBV7-9 and TRBJ2-7; 8 nucleotides align to TRBD2. In germline, CDR1 is SEHNR, CDR2 FQNEAQ (reference sequence). The CDR3 has 18 amino acids. Losses at the gene ends were 2 bases for V and 2 bases for J; bases not matched to a gene: 14.

This clone turned up a few times. The gene calls are TRBV3-1 (or the pseudogene TRBV3-2) and TRBJ2-7; TRBD1 aligns across 12 bases. CDR3 size: 16 residues. Germline V gene lookup returns CDR1 LGHDT and CDR2 YNNKEL (reference sequence). V shed 4 bases and J 7 bases; nucleotides not matched to a gene: 11. The CDR3 loop reads CASSPFRGQGAGEQYF. For the CDR3, the DNA is TGTGCCAGCAGCCCCTTCCGGGGACAGGGGGCAGGAGAGCAGTACTTC.

The chain recombines TRBV18 with TRBJ2-1, with 14 bases that match TRBD2. Germline V gives CDR1 KGHSH, CDR2 LQKENI. V shed 4 bases and J 5 bases; nucleotides not matched to a gene: 1. The CDR3 contains 15 residues. The CDR3 bases are TGTGCCAGCTCACGGGGACTAGCGGGGGACAATGAGCAGTTCTTC. This encodes CASSRGLAGDNEQFF. The full variable domain, completed using reference TRBV18 and TRBJ2-1, is NAGVMQNPRHLVRRRGQEARLRCSPMKGHSHVYWYRQLPEEGLKFMVYLQKENIIDESGMPKERFSAEFPKEGPSILRIQQVVRGDSAAYFCASSRGLAGDNEQFFGPGTRLTVL.